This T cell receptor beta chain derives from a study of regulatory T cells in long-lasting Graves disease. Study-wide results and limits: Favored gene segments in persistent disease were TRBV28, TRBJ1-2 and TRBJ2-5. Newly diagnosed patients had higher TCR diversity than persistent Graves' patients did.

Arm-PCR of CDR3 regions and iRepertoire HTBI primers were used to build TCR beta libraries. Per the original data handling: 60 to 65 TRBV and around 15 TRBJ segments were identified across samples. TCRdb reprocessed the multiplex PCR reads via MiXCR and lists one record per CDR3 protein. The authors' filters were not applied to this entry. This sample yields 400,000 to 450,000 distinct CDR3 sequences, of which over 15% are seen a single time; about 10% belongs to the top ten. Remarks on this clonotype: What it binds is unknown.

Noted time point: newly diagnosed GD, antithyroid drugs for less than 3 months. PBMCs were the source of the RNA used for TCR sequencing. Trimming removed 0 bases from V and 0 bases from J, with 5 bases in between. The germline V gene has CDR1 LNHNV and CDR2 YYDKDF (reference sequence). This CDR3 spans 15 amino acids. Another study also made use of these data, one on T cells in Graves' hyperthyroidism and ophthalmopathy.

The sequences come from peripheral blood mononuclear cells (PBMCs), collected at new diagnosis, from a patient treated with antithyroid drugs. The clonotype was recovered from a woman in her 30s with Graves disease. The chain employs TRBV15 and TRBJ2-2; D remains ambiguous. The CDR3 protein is CATSRDRSNTGELFF. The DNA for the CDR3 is TGTGCCACCAGCAGAGACAGGTCGAACACCGGGGAGCTGTTTTTT.